This TCR beta chain came from a study of T cells in Graves' hyperthyroidism and ophthalmopathy (dated by TCRdb to the late 2010s). Looking at the study overall: Peripheral blood samples were taken at the time of initial diagnosis, prior to any treatment. The approximately 98 discovery patients were randomly divided into training and test sets at a 7:3 ratio. To identify distinguishing TCR V-J signatures, a discovery cohort of some 100 patients was used, comprising 43 with Graves' ophthalmopathy and 57 with stable Graves' hyperthyroidism. After blood sampling, hyperthyroidism patients were treated with methimazole at a starting dose of 30 mg daily, and ophthalmopathy patients were treated with high-dose intravenous methylprednisolone. TCR Vbeta CDR3 sequencing of 120 to 150 peripheral blood samples (over 40 ophthalmopathy, over 70 hyperthyroidism and roughly 17 progressor patients) is reported in the paper. An independent validation cohort of about 20 hyperthyroidism patients and approximately 16 patients who later progressed to ophthalmopathy tested prospective prediction of ophthalmopathy. In addition, the study compared T-cell repertoires in thyroid tissue and in blood from about 6 Graves' hyperthyroidism patients.

Beyond this particular receptor, the publication reports: Sample size was not statistically predetermined, and blinding of investigators to group allocation was not performed. A model built on a 13 V-J signature distinguished ophthalmopathy from stable hyperthyroidism, reaching roughly 88% sensitivity and approximately 81% specificity in cross-validation and 80%/75% in testing. During validation, the model predicted progression to ophthalmopathy a median of approximately six months ahead of onset, with approximately 70% sensitivity and almost 75% specificity. Most expanded thyroid clonotypes (frequency above 0.001) were also found in blood, which suggests that blood repertoires may mirror thyroid immune responses.

As concerns this clonotype: No cognate antigen has been identified for it. Per-nucleotide qualities are absent, and no much larger clonotype sits a single base away.

Amplification of TCR beta CDR3 regions was carried out from RNA transcripts. For the first round of RT-PCR on the TCR CDR3, the HTBI primer set was used together with the Qiagen OneStep RT-PCR kit. The libraries were constructed in a second round of multiplex PCR and then size-selected and purified. Sequencing of the libraries was done on an Illumina HiSeq2000 using paired-end 100 bp reads. Turning to the authors' computational methods: SOAPnuke was used to process the raw data, with reads discarded if the reads contained adapters or uncalled bases, had a mean Phred below 15, or lacked an exact constant-primer or identifier match. High-quality paired reads were merged using COPE v1.2.5, and each unique nucleotide sequence was defined as a clonotype. Clonotypes were aligned to IMGT TRBV, TRBD and TRBJ reference segments using MiTCR v1.1. Analysis was restricted to V-J combinations with a frequency above 0.0001, which covered about 99% of repertoires. The TCS score was defined as the ratio of F50 (clonal expansion) to E x V (chaos), calculated using BLOSUM62-based TCRdist between CDR3 peptides within each V-J. Welch's t-statistics and random forest reduced several hundred V-J features to 10 to 15, which were used in a naive Bayes classifier (R e1071). Starting from the raw public reads, TCRdb applied fastp trimming at Q25, assembled clones with MiXCR and retained in-frame beta chains. Identical CDR3 protein sequences are pooled into one entry, listed with their most common genes and DNA. The V and J calls, along with clone size, are taken from TCRdb and not from the paper's own processing. The sample records some 380,000 distinct CDR3 sequences, approximately 13% of which are singletons. The ten largest clones capture less than 25% of the sample.

Relative to germline, V is 2 bases shorter and J is 2 bases shorter, with 14 bases between their ends. The CDR3 covers 16 residues, taking in both the cysteine and the phenylalanine. Just CDR3 DNA is preserved here, 48 bases in frame from base 1. CDR1 and CDR2 (LGHDT, YNNKEL) derive from the germline V gene (reference sequence). The hyperthyroidism patients were between 18 and 65 years old and newly diagnosed, with a disease duration of less than 2 months. The study excluded patients with uncontrolled infections, other autoimmune diseases, pregnancy or lactation. Diagnoses were established on the basis of clinical symptoms, serum thyroxine and TRAb, thyroid ultrasound, and orbital computed tomography. Blood from progressor patients was collected at the time of first diagnosis with hyperthyroidism, before any ophthalmopathy symptoms had appeared. Ficoll-Paque density gradient centrifugation was used to isolate PBMCs from approximately 11 ml of fresh peripheral blood. Progressor patients were initially diagnosed with Graves' hyperthyroidism and developed ophthalmopathy during follow-up. Total RNA was extracted with Trizol reagent, and quality was checked on an Agilent 2100 Bioanalyzer.

Rearrangement joined TRBV3-1 to TRBJ2-3; TRBD2 is a weak D gene call, 6 bases matching. The sequence derives from a young man with Graves' hyperthyroidism that later progressed to Graves' ophthalmopathy. Sequenced sample: blood. The CDR3 sequence is CASSQMRGWDTDTQYF. The bases read TGTGCCAGCAGCCAAATGCGGGGTTGGGACACAGATACGCAGTATTTT.